These 9 T cell receptor beta chains share one sample of origin, sequenced in a study of blood T cell repertoires in COVID-19. The table came from immunoSEQ multiplex PCR; TCRdb's copy has only in-frame clones and leaves some out. The sample yields roughly 50,000 clones, more than 90% seen once. Sequenced input: peripheral blood. The source is a man aged 50 to 59 with acute or convalescent COVID-19.

V gene TRBV5-4 combines with J gene TRBJ1-2; perhaps TRBD1 as D (5 bases). Trimming removed 5 bases from V and 7 bases from J, with 18 bases in between. The CDR3 has 14 residues. Germline V CDR1 and CDR2: SGHNT, YYREEE (reference sequence). The CDR3 sequence: CASRLQGNIGGYTF. The CDR3 DNA reads TGTGCCAGCAGACTGCAGGGAAACATTGGTGGCTACACCTTC.

The chain carries TRBV7-2 and TRBJ1-1, with a tentative D call TRBD1 (5 bases). The CDR3 runs to 14 residues. The V and J ends lost 5 bases and 3 bases respectively, with 13 bases between them. From germline, CDR1 is SGHTA and CDR2 FQGNSA. CDR3 loop: CASSIPPGHTEAFF. For the CDR3, the DNA is TGTGCCAGCAGCATTCCGCCAGGGCACACTGAAGCTTTCTTT. Complete variable domain (other parts from reference TRBV7-2 and TRBJ1-1): GAGVSQSPSNKVTEKGKDVELRCDPISGHTALYWYRQSLGQGLEFLIYFQGNSAPDKSGLPSDRFSAERTGGSVSTLTIQRTQQEDSAVYLCASSIPPGHTEAFFGQGTRLTVV.

V gene TRBV9 combines with J gene TRBJ2-7; weak D call: TRBD2 (6 bases). Germline-derived CDR1 and CDR2 are SGDLS and YYNGEE. Trimming took 0 bases from V and 2 from J, leaving 9 bases between them. CDR3 size: 14 residues. CDR3 nucleotides: TGTGCCAGCAGCGTAGGAGGGAGGCCCTACGAGCAGTACTTC. Amino acid sequence: CASSVGGRPYEQYF.

The gene calls are TRBV6-5 and TRBJ2-2, with a weak D call TRBD2 (6 bases). The V and J ends lost 8 bases and 5 bases respectively, with 18 bases between them. CDR1 MNHEY and CDR2 SVGAGI come from the germline V gene. CDR3 length equals 15 residues. Written as DNA, the CDR3 is TGTGCCAGCCTCATGACCGGGGCGGGAACCGGGGAGCTGTTTTTT. It specifies CASLMTGAGTGELFF.

The sample holds one count of this clone. The chain joins TRBV11-2 to TRBJ2-7; 7 bases match TRBD2. V lost 6 bases and J lost 1; bases outside the gene matches: 6. The CDR3 extends over 14 amino acids. Germline loops: CDR1 SGHAT, CDR2 FQNNGV. This chain's CDR3 is CASRMGGGSYEQYF. CDR3 sequence (DNA): TGTGCCAGCAGGATGGGGGGGGGTTCCTACGAGCAGTACTTC.

The gene calls are TRBV6-5 and TRBJ2-1; D may be TRBD1 (6 bases). V gave up 7 bases and J gave up 7 bases, with 20 bases separating them. Germline V gene lookup returns CDR1 MNHEY and CDR2 SVGAGI. CDR3 length equals 15 residues. CDR3 region: CASTPEGRGRNEQFF. The CDR3 nucleotides are TGTGCCAGCACTCCCGAAGGCAGGGGAAGGAATGAGCAGTTCTTC.

This clone was observed a single time. The chain carries TRBV4-1 and TRBJ1-2; D remains ambiguous. The CDR3 runs 15 residues. The V gene lost 1 base and the J gene lost 1 base, with 10 bases spanning the gap. Per the germline V gene, CDR1 is MGHRA and CDR2 is YSYEKL. CDR3 in DNA: TGCGCCAGCAGCCAAGGGAGGGATTATAACTATGGCTACACCTTC. This encodes CASSQGRDYNYGYTF.

This clone was recorded only once. The rearrangement joins TRBV19 to TRBJ1-3; no reliable D call. Germline V gene data show CDR1 as LNHDA and CDR2 as SQIVND (reference sequence). V lost 3 bases to trimming and J lost 4 bases, with 4 bases between them. This CDR3 is 12 amino acids long. The CDR3 protein is CASSMRGNTIYF. In DNA form, the CDR3 reads TGTGCCAGTAGTATGCGAGGAAACACCATATATTTT.

This clone has only one observation. This rearrangement joins TRBV19 to TRBJ1-6, with 7 bases aligning to TRBD1. Germline loops: CDR1 LNHDA, CDR2 SQIVND (reference sequence). CDR3 length: 16 residues. Germline trimming cut 5 bases from V and 4 bases from J; bases unmatched to any gene: 8. The CDR3 DNA follows: TGTGCCAGTAGTCCTGAGCTGGGACAGTATAATTCACCCCTCCACTTT. As protein: CASSPELGQYNSPLHF.